The 19 T cell receptor beta chains listed next were all sequenced from one sample in a study of sequential checkpoint blockade in melanoma. Documented treatment: randomized to nivolumab then ipilimumab (arm A) or the reverse (arm B). The repertoire was sequenced with immunoSEQ multiplex PCR; TCRdb's copy has only in-frame clones and lacks some. This table holds about 37,000 clones, 80% to 90% found once. Sequencing was performed on CD8+ T cells sorted from blood (inferred from file names), taken from a patient given nivolumab and ipilimumab in sequence. These receptors were collected from a human donor with melanoma.

This clone was seen just once. This chain uses TRBV27 with TRBJ2-7; D might be TRBD1 (5 bases). V was shortened by 2 bases and J by 5 bases, with 16 bases between the two germline ends. The CDR3 spans 15 residues. Looked up from germline, CDR1 is MNHEY and CDR2 is SMNVEV (reference sequence). CDR3 in DNA: TGTGCCAGCAGTTTAGGAATGGGGCTTTGGGACGAGCAGTACTTC. Translation gives CASSLGMGLWDEQYF.

This clone was found once. The chain links TRBV2 to TRBJ1-5; D remains unclear. V lost 2 bases and J 2 bases, leaving 16 bases between the germline ends. This CDR3 contains 17 residues. Germline V gives CDR1 SNHLY, CDR2 FYNNEI. For the CDR3, the DNA is TGTGCCAGCAGTGAACCCCCCCACAAAGTGGGCAATCAGCCCCAGCATTTT. Translated, it gives CASSEPPHKVGNQPQHF.

V gene TRBV19 combines with J gene TRBJ1-2; D remains unclear. The V gene lost 1 base and the J gene lost 7 bases, with 7 bases spanning the gap. The V gene's germline CDR1 is LNHDA and CDR2 SQIVND (reference sequence). The CDR3 extends over 12 amino acids. The CDR3 DNA follows: TGTGCCAGTAGTATAGGGGCCTCTGGCTACACCTTC. It codes for CASSIGASGYTF.

V and J are TRBV7-9 and TRBJ2-1, with TRBD2 matching over 13 bases. The germline gives CDR1 SEHNR, CDR2 FQNEAQ (reference sequence). The length of the CDR3 is 14 residues. The V and J ends lost 5 bases and 11 bases, in that order; junction bases with no gene match: 6. The CDR3 spells CASSGLAGARQQFF. The DNA for the CDR3 is TGTGCCAGCAGCGGACTAGCGGGGGCCCGGCAGCAGTTCTTC.

V and J are TRBV5-6 and TRBJ1-1; D might be TRBD1 (6 bases). Germline-derived CDR1 and CDR2 are SGHDT and YYEEEE. The CDR3 spans 13 residues. The V gene lost 4 bases and the J gene lost 1 base, with 8 bases spanning the gap. DNA for the CDR3: TGTGCCAGCAGCCCGACAGGGAACACTGAAGCTTTCTTT. It yields the protein CASSPTGNTEAFF.

This clone was observed a handful of times. The gene calls are TRBV2 and TRBJ1-5; 9 nucleotides align to TRBD1. V shed 3 bases, J shed 7 bases, and the junction held 7 bases outside the gene matches. Germline V gene data show CDR1 as SNHLY and CDR2 as FYNNEI. CDR3 length: 15 amino acids. Written as DNA, the CDR3 is TGTGCCAGCAGTGAGCTAGGGACAGGGCAACAGCCCCAGCATTTT. As protein: CASSELGTGQQPQHF.

As DNA, the CDR3 is TGTGCCAGCAGCGCGGTGACTAGCGCAAGCTACGAGCAGTACTTC. It is translated as CASSAVTSASYEQYF. V and J are TRBV7-9 and TRBJ2-7; 8 bases map to TRBD2. Losses at the gene ends were 5 bases for V and 3 bases for J; bases not matched to a gene: 9. The CDR3 is made up of 15 amino acids. The germline gives CDR1 SEHNR, CDR2 FQNEAQ (reference sequence).

The chain combines TRBV5-8 with TRBJ1-2; D is possibly TRBD1 (6 bases). V shed 1 base and J shed 5 bases, with 15 bases lying between them. This CDR3 contains 15 residues. CDR1 is SGHTS, CDR2 YDEGEE, per germline. This CDR3 is CASSLTKQGWYGYTF. DNA of the CDR3: TGTGCCAGCAGCTTGACGAAACAGGGTTGGTATGGCTACACCTTC.

In this sample, this clone turned up a few times. The V gene is TRBV19, the J gene TRBJ1-2; 9 bases line up with TRBD1. This CDR3 region has 16 residues. The trim removed 3 bases at V and 4 bases at J, leaving 9 bases unmatched. The germline V gene encodes CDR1 LNHDA and CDR2 SQIVND (reference sequence). The CDR3 sequence is CASSIGTGTYGYGYTF. The CDR3 DNA reads TGTGCCAGTAGTATCGGGACAGGGACCTATGGCTATGGCTACACCTTC.

V is TRBV19 and J is TRBJ1-5; D is unresolved. Trimming took 6 bases from V and 0 from J, leaving 6 bases between them. Per the germline V gene, CDR1 is LNHDA and CDR2 is SQIVND (reference sequence). The CDR3 is 13 residues long. CDR3 loop: CASRTYSNQPQHF. Here the CDR3 DNA reads TGTGCCAGTAGGACTTATAGCAATCAGCCCCAGCATTTT. The variable domain in full, with the rest retrieved from reference TRBV19 and TRBJ1-5, is DGGITQSPKYLFRKEGQNVTLSCEQNLNHDAMYWYRQDPGQGLRLIYYSQIVNDFQKGDIAEGYSVSREKKESFPLTVTSAQKNPTAFYLCASRTYSNQPQHFGDGTRLSIL.

The rearrangement uses TRBV7-9 and TRBJ2-7; TRBD2 agrees at 12 bases. The length of the CDR3 is 16 residues. Germline CDR1 reads SEHNR; CDR2 reads FQNEAQ (reference sequence). With 4 bases clipped from V and 4 bases from J, the junction kept 8 bases outside the gene matches. CDR3 sequence (DNA): TGTGCCAGCAGCTCTACCTACGGACTAGCGGGATACGAGCAGTACTTC. Protein product: CASSSTYGLAGYEQYF.

V is TRBV6-6 and J is TRBJ2-5; D perhaps matches TRBD2 (7 bases). The DNA end favors TRBJ2-7, so the J call may be wrong. CDR3 length: 15 residues. Germline assignment: CDR1 MNHNY and CDR2 SVGAGI (reference sequence). For the CDR3, the DNA is TGTGCCAGCAGTTACTCATTAGGGGGGGCCTCCGAGCAGTACTTC. Translated: CASSYSLGGASEQYF.

The chain combines TRBV13 with TRBJ2-5, with D possibly TRBD2 on 5 matching bases. V lost 0 bases to trimming and J lost 3 bases, with 8 bases between them. Germline lookup yields CDR1 PRHDT and CDR2 FYEKMQ (reference sequence). The CDR3 consists of 14 residues. This CDR3 reads CASSLGSAEETQYF. The CDR3 DNA sequence: TGTGCCAGCAGCTTAGGGTCAGCGGAAGAGACCCAGTACTTC.

V usage is TRBV19 and J usage is TRBJ2-7; tentatively, D is TRBD1 (6 bases). The CDR3 spans 13 residues. Germline V lookup: CDR1 LNHDA, CDR2 SQIVND (reference sequence). V was clipped by 6 bases and J by 2 bases, with 11 bases between them. The CDR3 is CASRDRLTYEQYF. In DNA form, the CDR3 reads TGTGCCAGTAGAGACAGGCTAACCTACGAGCAGTACTTC.

The gene calls are TRBV28 and TRBJ1-2; 9 bases are shared with TRBD1. After removal of 6 bases from V and 7 bases from J, the junction contained 6 bases not matched to a gene. Germline CDR1 MDHEN, CDR2 SYDVKM. This CDR3 has 13 residues. The CDR3 DNA reads TGTGCCAGCAGCACACAGGGGGCATCTGGCTACACCTTC. Translation: CASSTQGASGYTF.

CDR3 in amino acids: CASSYRGPYEQYF. In nucleotides, the CDR3 is TGTGCCAGCAGTTACAGGGGGCCCTACGAGCAGTACTTC. This chain joins TRBV28 and TRBJ2-7; 9 bases line up with TRBD1. The CDR3 totals 13 residues. The V gene end was trimmed by 4 bases and the J gene end by 2 bases; junction bases not matched to a gene: 0. CDR1 and CDR2 (germline): MDHEN, SYDVKM. The full variable domain, completed using reference TRBV28 and TRBJ2-7, is DVKVTQSSRYLVKRTGEKVFLECVQDMDHENMFWYRQDPGLGLRLIYFSYDVKMKEKGDIPEGYSVSREKKERFSLILESASTNQTSMYLCASSYRGPYEQYFGPGTRLTVT.

The chain recombines TRBV5-6 with TRBJ1-1; D may be TRBD1 (5 bases). With 1 base removed from V and 9 bases from J, the gap between germline ends came to 10 bases. Germline assignment: CDR1 SGHDT and CDR2 YYEEEE. The CDR3 spans 12 residues. This CDR3 is CASSLLDIQAFF. The CDR3 DNA follows: TGTGCCAGCAGCTTGTTGGACATCCAAGCTTTCTTT. The full variable domain, its missing parts supplied by reference TRBV5-6 and TRBJ1-1, is DAGVTQSPTHLIKTRGQQVTLRCSPKSGHDTVSWYQQALGQGPQFIFQYYEEEERQRGNFPDRFSGHQFPNYSSELNVNALLLGDSALYLCASSLLDIQAFFGQGTRLTVV.

The chain links TRBV27 to TRBJ2-1, with D perhaps matching TRBD1 (6 bases). Germline loops: CDR1 MNHEY, CDR2 SMNVEV (reference sequence). The V end was cut by 6 bases, the J end by 0 bases, with 12 bases between. The CDR3 consists of 15 residues. The CDR3 loop is CASRPQGFSYNEQFF. The CDR3 coding sequence is TGTGCCAGCAGACCACAGGGATTCTCCTACAATGAGCAGTTCTTC.

The chain uses TRBV10-2 and TRBJ2-7; perhaps TRBD2 as D (6 bases). CDR3 length: 12 amino acids. Germline values: CDR1 WSHSY, CDR2 SAAADI. V was trimmed by 3 bases and J by 6 bases, leaving 9 bases between them. The CDR3 loop reads CASSEGGFEQYF. The CDR3 DNA reads TGCGCCAGCAGTGAAGGAGGGTTCGAGCAGTACTTC.